The 29 T cell receptor beta chains listed next were all sequenced from one sample in a study of glioma-infiltrating T cells. Amplification of TCR alpha and beta CDR3 regions from RNA used iRepertoire nested multiplex PCR. From the multiplex PCR reads, TCRdb called clonotypes with MiXCR, one entry per CDR3 protein. Among approximately 90,000 distinct CDR3 sequences, about 23% were seen once, and the ten largest hold approximately 7%. The sequenced sample was glioma tissue, nonneoplastic brain tissue, or PBMCs (not recorded which). The receptors were gathered from a human donor with low-grade glioma or glioblastoma, undergoing nonglioma brain surgery, or in good health (not recorded which).

The rearrangement uses TRBV5-1 and TRBJ1-3; 7 bases fit TRBD1. The CDR3 is 16 residues long. Germline V gene sequence: CDR1 SGHRS, CDR2 YFSETQ. Germline trimming cut 4 bases from V and 2 bases from J; bases unmatched to any gene: 9. CDR3 region: CASSQIGTVAGNTIYF. CDR3 nucleotide sequence: TGCGCCAGCAGCCAAATCGGGACAGTCGCTGGAAACACCATATATTTT.

This clonotype came up many times. The rearrangement joins TRBV25-1 to TRBJ1-4, with 9 nucleotides matching TRBD1. Germline loops: CDR1 MGHDK, CDR2 SYGVNS. J gave up 3 bases and V 3 bases, and 8 bases lay outside the gene matches. The CDR3 is 17 amino acids. CDR3 nucleotides: TGTGCCAGCAGTGAGCCTACAGGGGGCTGGTCTAATGAAAAACTGTTTTTT. Protein sequence: CASSEPTGGWSNEKLFF.

The sample holds a few counts of this clonotype. The V call is TRBV5-1, the J call TRBJ1-5, with TRBD1 as a possible D gene (5 bases). The CDR3 sequence is 14 residues long. Germline-derived CDR1 and CDR2 are SGHRS and YFSETQ. Trimming took off 4 bases at V and 4 bases at J, with 12 bases between the two ends. CDR3 sequence reads: CASSTDPGNQPQHF. The CDR3 DNA reads TGCGCCAGCAGCACGGACCCAGGGAATCAGCCCCAGCATTTT.

Comment on this clonotype: A much larger clone differs by one base, so this may be a read error. The chain couples TRBV18 to TRBJ1-5; no firm D call. From germline, CDR1 is KGHSH and CDR2 LQKENI. With 3 bases removed from V and 4 bases from J, the gap between germline ends came to 13 bases. CDR3 length: 15 residues. In DNA form, the CDR3 reads TGTGCCAGCTCACCCGGCAGGTACGGAAATCAGCCCCAGCATTTT. Translation: CASSPGRYGNQPQHF.

This clonotype was counted many times. The chain links TRBV11-2 to TRBJ1-1; unclear D gene. V was clipped by 0 bases and J by 5 bases, with 7 bases between them. The germline V gene encodes CDR1 SGHAT and CDR2 FQNNGV. This CDR3 contains 13 residues. The CDR3 DNA reads TGTGCCAGCAGCTTAGAGGGAGGAACTGAAGCTTTCTTT. It is translated as CASSLEGGTEAFF.

This clonotype appeared a few times. The CDR3 nucleotides are TGTGCCAGCAGCCGGACAGGACCTCTGGACGAGCAGTACTTC. Its translation: CASSRTGPLDEQYF. The chain carries TRBV2 and TRBJ2-7, with 7 bases matching TRBD1. The CDR3 spans 14 residues. Trimming cost V 6 bases and J 5 bases; bases outside gene matches: 10. The germline V gene has CDR1 SNHLY and CDR2 FYNNEI.

The gene calls are TRBV29-1 and TRBJ1-1; no definite D call. The CDR3 covers 11 residues. The germline V and J ends were trimmed by 5 bases and 1 base, with 5 bases remaining between them. Germline CDR1 is SQVTM and CDR2 is ANQGSEA. CDR3 sequence (DNA): TGCAGCGTTCGGCAGAACACTGAAGCTTTCTTT. This codes for CSVRQNTEAFF.

This clonotype was found many times. The chain uses TRBV6-6 and TRBJ1-2; possible D gene TRBD1, 6 bases. The CDR3 has 12 amino acids. Trimming cost V 2 bases and J 6 bases, with 7 bases left between them. Germline V gene data show CDR1 as MNHNY and CDR2 as SVGAGI (reference sequence). As DNA, the CDR3 is TGTGCCAGCAGTTACGGACAGCATGGCTACACCTTC. Amino acid sequence: CASSYGQHGYTF.

In its sample, this clonotype was seen a few times. The chain has TRBV10-1 and TRBJ2-7; D possibly matches TRBD1 or TRBD2 (5 bases each). The CDR3 loop spans 15 amino acids. Trimming took 0 bases from V and 6 from J, leaving 15 bases between them. In germline, CDR1 is WNHNN, CDR2 SYGVQD (reference sequence). Here the CDR3 DNA reads TGCGCCAGCAGTGAGTCTCTAGCAGGGACGTCCGAGCAGTACTTC. Protein sequence: CASSESLAGTSEQYF.

This clonotype appeared many times. The genes are TRBV20-1 and TRBJ2-1, with 7 bases identical to TRBD2. The CDR3 spans 13 residues. V lost 2 bases to trimming and J lost 5 bases; unmatched junction nucleotides: 3. The germline gives CDR1 DFQATT, CDR2 SNEGSKA (reference sequence). Here the CDR3 reads CSARRSGHNEQFF. Written as DNA, the CDR3 is TGCAGTGCTAGACGTAGCGGGCACAATGAGCAGTTCTTC.

This clonotype was observed a handful of times. The CDR3 DNA reads TGTGCCAGTAGTATAGGTGGCGGAGGAGGCTACACCTTC. This codes for CASSIGGGGGYTF. This chain connects TRBV19 to TRBJ1-2; D is unclear. V lost 1 base and J lost 8, with 11 bases in between. This CDR3 has 13 residues. Germline V gives CDR1 LNHDA, CDR2 SQIVND (reference sequence).

This chain connects TRBV12-3 or TRBV12-4 to TRBJ1-6; TRBD1 matches at 9 bases. This CDR3 comprises 13 residues. Trimming took 6 bases from V and 8 from J; bases not matched to a gene: 2. For the CDR3, the DNA is TGTGCCAGCAGCCGGGACAGGGATTCACCCCTCCACTTT. Translated, it gives CASSRDRDSPLHF.

The table lists this clonotype with many counts. The J gene is TRBJ1-6, the V gene TRBV6-6; 8 bases map to TRBD1. From germline, CDR1 is MNHNY and CDR2 SVGAGI (reference sequence). The CDR3 contains 16 residues. Germline trimming cut 2 bases from V and 9 bases from J; bases unmatched to any gene: 9. Here the CDR3 reads CASSYAPTGGGSPLHF. CDR3 coding DNA: TGTGCCAGCAGTTACGCCCCAACAGGGGGAGGTTCACCCCTCCACTTT.

This clonotype was detected ten times or more. The gene calls are TRBV7-8 and TRBJ1-2; D gene unclear. The germline gives CDR1 SGHVS, CDR2 FQNEAQ. V was trimmed by 1 base and J by 7 bases, leaving 10 bases between them. This CDR3 has 13 residues. CDR3: CASSLGGAAGYTF. CDR3 nucleotide sequence: TGTGCCAGCAGCTTAGGAGGCGCCGCTGGCTACACCTTC.

The chain recombines TRBV20-1 with TRBJ1-1, with 9 bases lining up with TRBD1. CDR1 is DFQATT, CDR2 SNEGSKA, per germline (reference sequence). V shed 6 bases, J shed 8 bases, and the junction held 13 bases outside the gene matches. This CDR3 region has 14 residues. CDR3 in amino acids: CSAGTGFVSTEAFF. CDR3 sequence (DNA): TGCAGTGCAGGGACAGGGTTTGTAAGCACCGAAGCTTTCTTT.

This clonotype was seen many times. The chain is built from TRBV3-1 and TRBJ2-3; no clear D gene. The CDR3 contains 14 residues. Germline CDR1 and CDR2: LGHDT and YNNKEL (reference sequence). With 0 bases removed from V and 2 bases from J, the gap between germline ends came to 6 bases. This chain's CDR3 is CASSQELNTDTQYF. The CDR3 DNA sequence: TGTGCCAGCAGCCAAGAACTAAACACAGATACGCAGTATTTT.

This clonotype was seen repeatedly, ten times or more. The V gene is TRBV12-3 or TRBV12-4, the J gene TRBJ2-1, with TRBD2 matching over 9 bases. V lost 6 bases and J lost 4; bases outside the gene matches: 7. The CDR3 runs 15 residues. In nucleotides, the CDR3 is TGTGCCAGCAGCCGTAGCGGGAGCATTTACAATGAGCAGTTCTTC. As protein: CASSRSGSIYNEQFF.

In this sample, this clonotype turned up many times. The V and J genes are TRBV15 and TRBJ2-1; TRBD2 agrees at 8 bases. The CDR3 runs 13 residues. Per the germline V gene, CDR1 is LNHNV and CDR2 is YYDKDF (reference sequence). V lost 5 bases, J lost 10 bases, and 7 bases stayed unmatched. The CDR3 DNA is TGTGCCACCAGCGCGGGGGGCGGGAGAGAGCAGTTCTTC. As protein: CATSAGGGREQFF.

This clonotype was detected only a few times. This chain uses TRBV5-5 with TRBJ1-1, with no clear D. The CDR3 extends over 13 amino acids. Per germline, CDR1 SGHKS and CDR2 YYEKEE (reference sequence). V lost 6 bases and J 0 bases, leaving 9 bases between the germline ends. In DNA, the CDR3 is TGTGCCAGCATCGGCCATTTGAACACTGAAGCTTTCTTT. It is translated as CASIGHLNTEAFF.

This clonotype was found a few times. The CDR3 DNA sequence: TGTGCCAGCAGCTCGTACGACAGCTACGAGCAGTACTTC. Amino acid sequence: CASSSYDSYEQYF. The rearrangement uses TRBV7-9 and TRBJ2-7; D is possibly TRBD1 (5 bases). This CDR3 is built from 13 residues. Germline V gene lookup returns CDR1 SEHNR and CDR2 FQNEAQ (reference sequence). V lost 4 bases and J lost 3, with 10 bases in between.

Notes on this clonotype: Just one base apart from a much larger clone, this may be a read error. The chain combines TRBV2 with TRBJ2-3; D may be TRBD1 (6 bases). The CDR3 is 17 amino acids. CDR1 and CDR2 (germline): SNHLY, FYNNEI. The CDR3 nucleotides are TGTGCCAGCCCATCCGGACCTTACAGGGCTAGCACAGATACGCTGTATTTT. As protein: CASPSGPYRASTDTLYF. Full variable domain (outside the CDR3, taken from reference TRBV2 and TRBJ2-3): EPEVTQTPSHQVTQMGQEVILRCVPISNHLYFYWYRQILGQKVEFLVSFYNNEISEKSEIFDDQFSVERPDGSNFTLKIRSTKLEDSAMYFCASPSGPYRASTDTLYFGPGTRLTVL.

This clonotype was recorded many times. The genes are TRBV20-1 and TRBJ1-1; 7 bases align to TRBD1. The J segment lost 1 base and the V segment lost 3 bases, leaving 5 bases of the junction unmatched. The CDR3 spans 14 residues. Germline V gives CDR1 DFQATT, CDR2 SNEGSKA (reference sequence). The CDR3 here is CSAREGARNTEAFF. CDR3 sequence (DNA): TGCAGTGCTAGGGAGGGGGCCAGGAACACTGAAGCTTTCTTT.

The chain has TRBV5-1 and TRBJ2-7; the D gene is possibly TRBD1 (5 bases). The germline V and J ends were trimmed by 4 bases and 0 bases, with 11 bases remaining between them. Germline V gene data show CDR1 as SGHRS and CDR2 as YFSETQ. The CDR3 totals 14 residues. CDR3 coding DNA: TGCGCCAGCAGCAGCGCAGGGCTCTCCTACGAGCAGTACTTC. Protein product: CASSSAGLSYEQYF.

In its sample, this clonotype was seen many times. The CDR3 sequence is CSARDPLRAPGGTDTQYF. CDR3 DNA: TGCAGTGCTAGAGACCCTCTCCGAGCTCCGGGAGGCACAGATACGCAGTATTTT. The rearrangement links TRBV20-1 to TRBJ2-3, with a tentative D call TRBD2 (6 bases). The V end lost 0 bases, the J end lost 1 base, and 20 bases lay between the germline ends. The CDR3 is 18 amino acids. From germline, CDR1 is DFQATT and CDR2 SNEGSKA (reference sequence).

The chain uses TRBV20-1 and TRBJ2-7; the D gene could be TRBD1 or TRBD2 (5 bases each). The germline gives CDR1 DFQATT, CDR2 SNEGSKA (reference sequence). This CDR3 is 12 amino acids long. V dropped 6 bases and J dropped 6 bases, with 15 bases sitting between them. The CDR3, as DNA: TGCAGTGCGACACGGGACGGGACCGAGCAGTACTTC. Protein product: CSATRDGTEQYF.

This clonotype occurred a few times. V is TRBV2 and J is TRBJ2-2, with D perhaps matching TRBD2 (6 bases). The CDR3 is made up of 14 amino acids. In germline, CDR1 is SNHLY, CDR2 FYNNEI. Trimming took 6 bases from V and 4 from J, leaving 12 bases between them. CDR3 region: CASRVGGITGELFF. In DNA form, the CDR3 reads TGTGCCAGCAGAGTGGGAGGAATCACCGGGGAGCTGTTTTTT.

The V call is TRBV12-3 or TRBV12-4, the J call TRBJ1-5, with D maybe TRBD1 (6 bases). The CDR3 covers 12 residues. V shed 7 bases and J shed 6 bases, with 10 bases lying between them. The CDR3 coding sequence is TGTGCCAGCACCCGGGGGCGTCAGCCCCAGCATTTT. Protein sequence: CASTRGRQPQHF.

This clonotype has at least ten counts. The rearrangement joins TRBV6-1 to TRBJ2-1; possibly TRBD1 for D (6 bases). The CDR3 covers 15 residues. V lost 6 bases to trimming and J lost 0 bases, with 12 bases between them. Germline lookup yields CDR1 MNHNS and CDR2 SASEGT. In DNA form, the CDR3 reads TGTGCCAGCAGAATGGACAGTCGCTCCTACAATGAGCAGTTCTTC. Its translation is CASRMDSRSYNEQFF.

The J gene is TRBJ2-3, the V gene TRBV4-2, with a weak D call TRBD2 (6 bases). The germline CDR1 and CDR2 sequences are LGHNA and YNFKEQ. This CDR3 has 16 amino acids. Trimming took 1 base from V and 2 from J, leaving 13 bases between them. Here the CDR3 DNA reads TGTGCCAGCAGCCAAGGTGGGGACTCATACACAGATACGCAGTATTTT. This sequence encodes CASSQGGDSYTDTQYF.